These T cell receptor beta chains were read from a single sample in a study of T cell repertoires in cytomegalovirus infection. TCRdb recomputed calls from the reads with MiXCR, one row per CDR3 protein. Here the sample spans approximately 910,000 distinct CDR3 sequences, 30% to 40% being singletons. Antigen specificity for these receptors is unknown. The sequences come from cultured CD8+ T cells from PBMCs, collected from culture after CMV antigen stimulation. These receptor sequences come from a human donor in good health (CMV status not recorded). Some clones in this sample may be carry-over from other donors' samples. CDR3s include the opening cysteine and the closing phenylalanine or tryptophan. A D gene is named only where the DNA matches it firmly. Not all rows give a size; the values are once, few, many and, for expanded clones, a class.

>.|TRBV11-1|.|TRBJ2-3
CASSLLGTFGDTQYF
TGTGCCAGCAGCTTACTAGGGACATTCGGAGATACGCAGTATTTT
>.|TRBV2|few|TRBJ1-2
CASSGRRVFGYTF
TGTGCCAGCAGTGGTCGCAGGGTGTTCGGCTACACCTTC
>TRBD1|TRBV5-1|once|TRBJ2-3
CAGSTGSSTDTQYF
TGCGCCGGCTCGACAGGGTCTAGCACAGATACGCAGTATTTT
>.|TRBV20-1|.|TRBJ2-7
CSGLLSYEQYF
TGCAGTGGACTGTTATCCTACGAGCAGTACTTC
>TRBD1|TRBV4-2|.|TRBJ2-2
CASSLETGAAGELFF
TGTGCCAGCAGCCTCGAGACAGGGGCGGCCGGGGAGCTGTTTTTT
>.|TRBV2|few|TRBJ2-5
CASSEREETQYF
TGTGCCAGCAGTGAACGGGAGGAGACCCAGTACTTC
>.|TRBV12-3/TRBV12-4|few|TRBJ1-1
CASSFTHRPGQTILNTEAFF
TGTGCCAGCAGTTTCACGCACCGCCCGGGACAAACAATTTTGAACACTGAAGCTTTCTTT
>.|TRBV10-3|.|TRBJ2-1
CAISEGATEQFF
TGTGCCATCAGTGAGGGGGCCACCGAGCAGTTCTTC
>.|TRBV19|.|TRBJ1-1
CASTPMRGSVTEAFF
TGTGCCAGTACCCCGATGCGGGGCTCGGTCACTGAAGCTTTCTTT
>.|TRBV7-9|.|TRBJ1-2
CASRPPGSFFYGYTF
TGTGCCAGCAGGCCGCCCGGGTCCTTTTTCTATGGCTACACCTTC
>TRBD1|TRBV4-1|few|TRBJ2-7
CASSQVLGQVDYEQYF
TGCGCCAGCAGCCAAGTATTGGGACAGGTTGACTACGAGCAGTACTTC
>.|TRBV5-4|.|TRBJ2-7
CASSSPRSPYEQYF
TGTGCCAGCAGTTCGCCGCGGAGTCCCTACGAGCAGTACTTC
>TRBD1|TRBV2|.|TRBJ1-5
CASSAWTGEGQPQHF
TGTGCCAGCAGTGCCTGGACAGGGGAGGGACAGCCCCAGCATTTT
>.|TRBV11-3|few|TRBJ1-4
CASRPMGANEKLFF
TGTGCCAGCAGACCGATGGGGGCTAATGAAAAACTGTTTTTT
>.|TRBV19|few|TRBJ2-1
CASTVTTGLASNEQFF
TGTGCCAGTACCGTAACCACAGGCTTAGCGAGCAATGAGCAGTTCTTC
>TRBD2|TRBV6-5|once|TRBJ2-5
CASPPFRGGFGETQYF
TGTGCCAGCCCCCCCTTTCGGGGGGGCTTTGGAGAGACCCAGTACTTC
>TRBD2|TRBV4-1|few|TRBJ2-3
CASRVRLASTDTQYF
TGCGCCAGCAGGGTAAGACTAGCTAGCACAGATACGCAGTATTTT
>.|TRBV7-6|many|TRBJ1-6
CASGTSPNSPLHF
TGTGCCAGCGGGACCTCACCTAATTCACCCCTCCACTTT
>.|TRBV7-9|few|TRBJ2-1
CASSQRVMIEQFF
TGTGCCAGCAGCCAGAGGGTAATGATTGAGCAGTTCTTC
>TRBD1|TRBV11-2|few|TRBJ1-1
CASSPYSGQRVKNAEAFF
TGTGCCAGCAGCCCCTACTCGGGACAGAGGGTCAAGAACGCTGAAGCTTTCTTT
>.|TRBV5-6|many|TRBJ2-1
CASLGGASYNEQFF
TGTGCCAGCTTAGGGGGGGCCTCCTACAATGAGCAGTTCTTC
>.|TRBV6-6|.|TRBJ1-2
CASSYLVRDGYGYTF
TGTGCCAGCAGTTATTTGGTCAGGGACGGGTATGGCTACACCTTC
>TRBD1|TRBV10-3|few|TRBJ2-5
CAISERQGVMETQYF
TGTGCCATCAGTGAACGACAGGGGGTAATGGAGACCCAGTACTTC
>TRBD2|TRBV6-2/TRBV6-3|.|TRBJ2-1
CASSLSGDAYNEQFF
TGTGCCAGCAGCCTTAGCGGGGACGCCTACAATGAGCAGTTCTTC
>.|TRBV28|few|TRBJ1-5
CASSFGGGINQPQHF
TGTGCCAGCAGTTTTGGAGGAGGGATTAACCAGCCCCAGCATTTT
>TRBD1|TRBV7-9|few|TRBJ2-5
CASSWGQGPLETQYF
TGTGCCAGCAGCTGGGGACAGGGCCCTCTAGAGACCCAGTACTTC
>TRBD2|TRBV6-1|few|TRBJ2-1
CASRISGAWDNEQFF
TGTGCCAGCAGAATTAGCGGGGCGTGGGACAATGAGCAGTTCTTC
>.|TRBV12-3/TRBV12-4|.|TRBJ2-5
CASSLELVGGETQYF
TGTGCCAGCAGTTTAGAACTAGTGGGGGGAGAGACCCAGTACTTC
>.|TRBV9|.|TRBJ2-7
CASSVGGPGLYEQYF
TGTGCCAGCAGCGTAGGAGGACCAGGGCTCTACGAGCAGTACTTC
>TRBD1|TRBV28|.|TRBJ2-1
CASSIWTGAAYNEQFF
TGTGCCAGCAGTATCTGGACAGGGGCGGCGTACAATGAGCAGTTCTTC
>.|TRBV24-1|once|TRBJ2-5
CATSDLSGSWETQYF
TGTGCCACCAGTGATTTGTCGGGGTCGTGGGAGACCCAGTACTTC
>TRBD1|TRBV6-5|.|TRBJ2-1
CASSYIQGDEQFF
TGTGCCAGCAGTTACATTCAGGGGGATGAGCAGTTCTTC
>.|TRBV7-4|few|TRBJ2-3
CASSLEGHPRGGYF
TGTGCCAGCAGCTTAGAAGGGCACCCCAGGGGAGGGTATTTT
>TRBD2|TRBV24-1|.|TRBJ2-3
CATSDTSGTSGGMDTQYF
TGTGCCACCAGTGATACATCCGGGACTAGCGGGGGGATGGACACGCAGTATTTT
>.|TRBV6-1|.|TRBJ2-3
CASSPWTASTDTQYF
TGTGCCAGCAGCCCTTGGACAGCTAGCACAGATACGCAGTATTTT
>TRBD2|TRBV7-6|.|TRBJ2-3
CASSPGLAGGVQYF
TGTGCCAGCAGCCCGGGACTAGCGGGGGGAGTGCAGTATTTT
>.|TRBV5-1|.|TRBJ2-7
CASSLSHEQYF
TGCGCCAGCAGCTTGTCCCACGAGCAGTACTTC
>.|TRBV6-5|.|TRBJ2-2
CASTQDTGELFF
TGTGCCAGCACCCAGGACACCGGGGAGCTGTTTTTT
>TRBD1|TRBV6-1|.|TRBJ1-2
CASRAGTGGGYTF
TGTGCCAGTCGGGCCGGGACAGGGGGAGGCTACACCTTC
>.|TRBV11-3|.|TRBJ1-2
CASSLDWEGRQWGWVYGYTF
TGTGCCAGCAGCTTAGATTGGGAAGGTCGGCAGTGGGGCTGGGTCTATGGCTACACCTTC
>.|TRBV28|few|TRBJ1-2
CASSSGVFNYGYTF
TGTGCCAGCAGTTCAGGGGTTTTCAACTATGGCTACACCTTC